The T cell receptor beta chain described here comes from a study of blood T cells in healthy people across ages. For the study at large: Every two T cells gave about one barcoded beta molecule via template switching.

Study results and caveats: Higher naive T cell percentage went strongly together with higher TCR beta diversity.

This clonotype has just a few counts. The antigen is undetermined. Donation came from healthy Caucasian individuals in Russia who were aged 6 to 90. They isolated at least 6 million PBMCs from each sample. Alongside a J-beta primer mix, a sample-barcoded 5' primer served in a second PCR lasting roughly 6 to 11 cycles. Using its own MiXCR run on the 5' RACE reads, TCRdb lists one record per CDR3 protein. This repertoire shows about 1.4 million distinct CDR3 sequences, approximately 63% found once; its top ten account for roughly 7%. CDR1 and CDR2 (germline): MNHEY, SVGAGI. The CDR3 runs 15 residues. Trimming took 0 bases from V and 2 from J, leaving 10 bases between them.

This clonotype was sampled from a man in his late teens or twenties in good health. The sample consisted of blood. The chain joins TRBV6-5 to TRBJ1-2; D is ambiguous. In DNA form, the CDR3 reads TGTGCCAGCAGTTACTCCAGTACTCGCAACTATGGCTACACCTTC. This encodes CASSYSSTRNYGYTF.